This entry lists 8 T cell receptor beta chains sequenced from one sample in a study of regulatory T cells in long-lasting Graves disease. Combining iRepertoire HTBI primers with Arm-PCR of CDR3 regions, the authors built TCR beta libraries. TCRdb re-derived calls from the multiplex PCR reads in MiXCR, one entry per CDR3 protein. The profile shows a few hundred thousand distinct CDR3 sequences, around 18% of them singletons. Time point indicated: newly diagnosed GD, antithyroid drugs for less than 3 months. RNA isolated from PBMCs was used to make the TCR library. This sample also appeared in a second study, on T cells in Graves' hyperthyroidism and ophthalmopathy.

Sample: peripheral blood mononuclear cells (PBMCs), taken at new diagnosis, from a patient treated with antithyroid drugs. The receptor set was obtained from a woman in her 30s with Graves disease.

This clonotype was detected ten times or more. DNA of the CDR3: TGTGCCAGCAGACCTGCTACCACAGATACGCAGTATTTT. This translates into CASRPATTDTQYF. The chain carries TRBV9 and TRBJ2-3, with D hard to call. From germline, CDR1 is SGDLS and CDR2 YYNGEE. This CDR3 spans 13 amino acids. V lost 5 bases to trimming and J lost 2 bases, with 9 bases between them.

This clonotype appeared many times. The CDR3 sequence is CASRRSGGIETQYF. DNA for the CDR3: TGCGCCAGCAGACGGAGCGGGGGGATCGAGACCCAGTACTTC. The chain is built from TRBV5-1 and TRBJ2-1, with TRBD2 matching over 9 bases. The J call may not be correct, given that the DNA end is closer to TRBJ2-5. The germline CDR1 and CDR2 sequences are SGHRS and YFSETQ. CDR3 size: 14 residues.

This clonotype was detected a few times. The chain has TRBV6-1 and TRBJ2-3, with D possibly TRBD2 on 6 matching bases. The V end lost 1 base, the J end lost 3 bases, and 14 bases lay between the germline ends. There are 16 residues in the CDR3. The germline CDR1 and CDR2 sequences are MNHNS and SASEGT. This CDR3 is CASSEGGGYRTDTQYF. DNA of the CDR3: TGTGCCAGCAGTGAAGGAGGAGGGTACAGAACAGATACGCAGTATTTT.

This clonotype was detected ten times or more. The J gene is TRBJ1-2, the V gene TRBV2; 7 bases map to TRBD1. Unmatched junction bases numbered 8, after V lost 8 bases and J lost 5 bases. Per the germline V gene, CDR1 is SNHLY and CDR2 is FYNNEI. The CDR3 is made up of 13 amino acids. The CDR3: CASGGQIEYGYTF. As DNA, the CDR3 is TGTGCCAGCGGGGGACAGATAGAATATGGCTACACCTTC.

With respect to this clonotype: This likely reflects a read error, since a far larger clone is one base away. The CDR3 loop is CASGLVQGGLYEQFF. The CDR3 coding sequence is TGTGCCAGCGGCTTAGTGCAGGGGGGTTTGTATGAGCAGTTCTTC. The gene calls are TRBV11-2 and TRBJ2-5, with a tentative D call TRBD1 (7 bases). With the DNA end fitting TRBJ2-1 better, the J assignment may be wrong. From germline, CDR1 is SGHAT and CDR2 FQNNGV. The CDR3 totals 15 residues.

In regard to this clonotype: A far larger clone is one nucleotide away, so this likely arose from a read error. V and J are TRBV20-1 and TRBJ2-7, with 11 bases fitting TRBD2. Germline V gene lookup returns CDR1 DFQATT and CDR2 SNEGSKA (reference sequence). This CDR3 region has 15 residues. V gave up 6 bases and J gave up 7 bases; unmatched junction bases: 14. This CDR3 reads CSAYRLAGNYNEQYF. The CDR3 DNA sequence: TGCAGTGCCTATCGACTAGCGGGGAACTACAATGAGCAGTACTTC.

The sample holds many counts of this clonotype. The CDR3 sequence is CSVEDQDREGGEGYTF. CDR3 DNA: TGCAGCGTTGAAGATCAGGACAGGGAAGGGGGAGAAGGCTACACCTTC. V usage is TRBV29-1 and J usage is TRBJ1-2; 8 bases are shared with TRBD1. The CDR3 runs to 16 residues. The germline gives CDR1 SQVTM, CDR2 ANQGSEA. Germline trimming cut 0 bases from V and 8 bases from J; bases unmatched to any gene: 14.

The chain uses TRBV7-2 and TRBJ2-1, with D unresolved. Germline-derived CDR1 and CDR2 are SGHTA and FQGNSA. This CDR3 has 17 residues. Trimming took 2 bases from V and 4 from J, leaving 18 bases between them. The CDR3 DNA sequence: TGTGCCAGCAGCTTAATGGTTTACTCAAACCCGTACAATGAGCAGTTCTTC. Translation: CASSLMVYSNPYNEQFF.